The rows below give T cell receptor beta chains drawn from one sample of a study of shared clonotypes between healthy human individuals. TCRdb's table, derived via immunoSEQ multiplex PCR, lists solely in-frame clones and lacks some. The sample lists about 2.2 million clones; 80% to 95% were seen once. Sequencing was carried out using naive CD8+ T cells from PBMCs. The receptor set was obtained from a man aged 18 to 30 in good health. Some clones in this sample may be carry-over from other donors' samples. Both conserved end residues are part of each CDR3. A D gene is named only where the DNA matches it firmly. Not every row has a clone size; where given, it reads once, few, many or a size class.

J gene: TRBJ1-2; clone size: -; V gene: TRBV10-1; D gene: -; CDR3 length: 13; CDR3 protein: CASSESEPYGYTF; CDR3 DNA: TGCGCCAGCAGTGAGTCAGAACCTTATGGCTACACCTTC
J gene: TRBJ2-1; clone size: once; V gene: TRBV9; D gene: -; CDR3 length: 13; CDR3 protein: CASSPSSYNEQFF; CDR3 DNA: TGTGCCAGCAGCCCCAGCTCCTACAATGAGCAGTTCTTC
J gene: TRBJ1-1; clone size: -; V gene: TRBV19; D gene: -; CDR3 length: 15; CDR3 protein: CASNLRRGGGTEAFF; CDR3 DNA: TGTGCCAGTAACCTCCGGAGAGGGGGTGGCACTGAAGCTTTCTTT
J gene: TRBJ1-5; clone size: -; V gene: TRBV27; D gene: -; CDR3 length: 14; CDR3 protein: CASSSRAGLQPQHF; CDR3 DNA: TGTGCCAGCAGCTCAAGAGCAGGGTTGCAGCCCCAGCATTTT
J gene: TRBJ2-7; clone size: -; V gene: TRBV4-1; D gene: TRBD1; CDR3 length: 16; CDR3 protein: CASSQVGTGRPYEQYF; CDR3 DNA: TGCGCCAGCAGCCAGGTGGGGACAGGCCGCCCCTACGAGCAGTACTTC
J gene: TRBJ2-1; clone size: -; V gene: TRBV9; D gene: -; CDR3 length: 15; CDR3 protein: CASSVDRTPYNEQFF; CDR3 DNA: TGTGCCAGCAGCGTAGATCGGACTCCGTACAATGAGCAGTTCTTC
J gene: TRBJ1-2; clone size: -; V gene: TRBV14; D gene: TRBD1; CDR3 length: 15; CDR3 protein: CASSWGQSVRYGYTF; CDR3 DNA: TGTGCCAGCAGCTGGGGACAGAGCGTTCGGTATGGCTACACCTTC
J gene: TRBJ2-7; clone size: -; V gene: TRBV5-1; D gene: -; CDR3 length: 19; CDR3 protein: CASRGYRDPIEPSSYEQYF; CDR3 DNA: TGCGCCAGCAGGGGTTACAGGGATCCTATTGAACCGAGCTCCTACGAGCAGTACTTC
J gene: TRBJ2-2; clone size: -; V gene: TRBV7-9; D gene: -; CDR3 length: 13; CDR3 protein: CASSLTGTGELFF; CDR3 DNA: TGTGCCAGCAGCTTGACGGGGACCGGGGAGCTGTTTTTT
J gene: TRBJ1-2; clone size: -; V gene: TRBV10-3; D gene: -; CDR3 length: 13; CDR3 protein: CAISGGERGGYTF; CDR3 DNA: TGTGCCATCAGCGGGGGAGAAAGGGGTGGCTACACCTTC
J gene: TRBJ2-4; clone size: -; V gene: TRBV25-1; D gene: -; CDR3 length: 15; CDR3 protein: CASSEYSGTKNIQYF; CDR3 DNA: TGTGCCAGCAGTGAATATTCCGGGACCAAAAACATTCAGTACTTC
J gene: TRBJ2-1; clone size: -; V gene: TRBV4-3; D gene: TRBD1; CDR3 length: 17; CDR3 protein: CASSQGGWGQGFNEQFF; CDR3 DNA: TGCGCCAGCAGCCAAGGCGGGTGGGGACAGGGGTTCAATGAGCAGTTCTTC
J gene: TRBJ1-5; clone size: -; V gene: TRBV19; D gene: -; CDR3 length: 15; CDR3 protein: CASSIDSLPGSPQHF; CDR3 DNA: TGTGCCAGTAGTATAGACTCCCTCCCAGGGTCGCCCCAGCATTTT
J gene: TRBJ2-7; clone size: -; V gene: TRBV28; D gene: TRBD1; CDR3 length: 17; CDR3 protein: CASSTQETGGETYEQYF; CDR3 DNA: TGTGCCAGCAGTACCCAGGAGACAGGGGGCGAAACCTACGAGCAGTACTTC
J gene: TRBJ2-7; clone size: -; V gene: TRBV5-1; D gene: -; CDR3 length: 11; CDR3 protein: CASRSLDEQYF; CDR3 DNA: TGCGCCAGCAGGTCCCTTGACGAGCAGTACTTC
J gene: TRBJ2-3; clone size: -; V gene: TRBV27; D gene: TRBD2; CDR3 length: 18; CDR3 protein: CASSNHPLAGDMADTQYF; CDR3 DNA: TGTGCCAGCAGTAACCACCCGTTAGCGGGAGACATGGCAGATACGCAGTATTTT
J gene: TRBJ2-3; clone size: -; V gene: TRBV9; D gene: -; CDR3 length: 14; CDR3 protein: CASSVSGSTDTQYF; CDR3 DNA: TGTGCCAGCAGCGTATCGGGGTCCACAGATACGCAGTATTTT
J gene: TRBJ1-2; clone size: -; V gene: TRBV29-1; D gene: TRBD1; CDR3 length: 11; CDR3 protein: CSGDSNYGYTF; CDR3 DNA: TGCAGCGGGGACAGTAACTATGGCTACACCTTC
J gene: TRBJ2-7; clone size: -; V gene: TRBV9; D gene: -; CDR3 length: 16; CDR3 protein: CASSSSNGADFYEQYF; CDR3 DNA: TGTGCCAGCAGCTCCTCCAACGGGGCCGACTTCTACGAGCAGTACTTC
J gene: TRBJ2-7; clone size: -; V gene: TRBV27; D gene: -; CDR3 length: 13; CDR3 protein: CASSLTSSGEQYF; CDR3 DNA: TGTGCCAGCAGTTTGACTAGTTCGGGCGAGCAGTACTTC
J gene: TRBJ1-1; clone size: -; V gene: TRBV7-2; D gene: -; CDR3 length: 15; CDR3 protein: CASSPTRGVGTEAFF; CDR3 DNA: TGTGCCAGCAGCCCGACGAGGGGAGTGGGGACTGAAGCTTTCTTT
J gene: TRBJ2-7; clone size: -; V gene: TRBV19; D gene: TRBD1; CDR3 length: 14; CDR3 protein: CASGERTGAYEQYF; CDR3 DNA: TGTGCCAGTGGGGAGAGGACAGGTGCCTACGAGCAGTACTTC
J gene: TRBJ2-6; clone size: -; V gene: TRBV4-3; D gene: TRBD1; CDR3 length: 17; CDR3 protein: CASSHTTGASGANVLTF; CDR3 DNA: TGCGCCAGCAGCCATACGACAGGGGCTTCCGGGGCCAACGTCCTGACTTTC
J gene: TRBJ2-7; clone size: -; V gene: TRBV9; D gene: -; CDR3 length: 12; CDR3 protein: CASSPGVDEQYF; CDR3 DNA: TGTGCCAGCAGTCCGGGTGTAGACGAGCAGTACTTC
J gene: TRBJ2-1; clone size: -; V gene: TRBV7-9; D gene: -; CDR3 length: 14; CDR3 protein: CASSLATGANEQFF; CDR3 DNA: TGTGCCAGCAGCTTAGCTACGGGGGCCAATGAGCAGTTCTTC
J gene: TRBJ1-1; clone size: -; V gene: TRBV27; D gene: -; CDR3 length: 14; CDR3 protein: CASSLYRDAQKAFF; CDR3 DNA: TGTGCCAGCAGTTTATACCGGGACGCCCAGAAAGCTTTCTTT
J gene: TRBJ2-2; clone size: -; V gene: TRBV27; D gene: -; CDR3 length: 15; CDR3 protein: CASRPTGRGTGELFF; CDR3 DNA: TGTGCCAGCAGACCGACAGGGAGGGGCACCGGGGAGCTGTTTTTT
J gene: TRBJ2-1; clone size: -; V gene: TRBV9; D gene: -; CDR3 length: 16; CDR3 protein: CASSVVDDSSYNEQFF; CDR3 DNA: TGTGCCAGCAGCGTAGTCGACGATAGCTCCTACAATGAGCAGTTCTTC
J gene: TRBJ2-5; clone size: -; V gene: TRBV29-1; D gene: TRBD2; CDR3 length: 15; CDR3 protein: CSVEPSGTSVETQYF; CDR3 DNA: TGCAGCGTTGAACCTTCCGGGACTAGCGTCGAGACCCAGTACTTC
J gene: TRBJ2-1; clone size: -; V gene: TRBV30; D gene: TRBD2; CDR3 length: 16; CDR3 protein: CAWSVGASGTHNEQFF; CDR3 DNA: TGTGCCTGGAGTGTAGGAGCTAGCGGGACCCACAATGAGCAGTTCTTC
J gene: TRBJ2-1; clone size: -; V gene: TRBV28; D gene: -; CDR3 length: 16; CDR3 protein: CASSLLNVNNRGEQFF; CDR3 DNA: TGTGCCAGCAGTTTATTAAATGTTAATAATCGGGGTGAGCAGTTCTTC
J gene: TRBJ2-7; clone size: -; V gene: TRBV27; D gene: -; CDR3 length: 15; CDR3 protein: CASSLSLTGSYEQYF; CDR3 DNA: TGTGCCAGCAGTTTATCTCTTACAGGCTCCTACGAGCAGTACTTC
J gene: TRBJ2-1; clone size: -; V gene: TRBV4-1; D gene: -; CDR3 length: 14; CDR3 protein: CASSPPSRLNEQFF; CDR3 DNA: TGCGCCAGCAGCCCCCCCAGTAGGCTCAATGAGCAGTTCTTC
J gene: TRBJ2-1; clone size: -; V gene: TRBV27; D gene: -; CDR3 length: 12; CDR3 protein: CASSLSTGEEFF; CDR3 DNA: TGTGCCAGCAGTTTATCGACGGGGGAGGAGTTCTTC
J gene: TRBJ1-5; clone size: -; V gene: TRBV15; D gene: -; CDR3 length: 16; CDR3 protein: CATSEEEGQSGQPQHF; CDR3 DNA: TGTGCCACCAGCGAAGAGGAAGGGCAATCTGGACAGCCCCAGCATTTT
J gene: TRBJ2-7; clone size: -; V gene: TRBV5-1; D gene: -; CDR3 length: 16; CDR3 protein: CASSFPIQGSHYEQYF; CDR3 DNA: TGCGCCAGCAGCTTCCCGATACAGGGTAGCCACTACGAGCAGTACTTC
J gene: TRBJ1-2; clone size: -; V gene: TRBV7-9; D gene: -; CDR3 length: 14; CDR3 protein: CASTGGGFYNGYTF; CDR3 DNA: TGTGCCAGCACCGGGGGAGGGTTCTACAATGGCTACACCTTC
J gene: TRBJ2-1; clone size: -; V gene: TRBV7-9; D gene: TRBD2; CDR3 length: 16; CDR3 protein: CASSLLREVSYNEQFF; CDR3 DNA: TGTGCCAGCAGCTTATTGCGGGAGGTTTCCTACAATGAGCAGTTCTTC
J gene: TRBJ2-2; clone size: -; V gene: TRBV27; D gene: -; CDR3 length: 13; CDR3 protein: CASSPRGTGELFF; CDR3 DNA: TGTGCCAGCAGTCCGCGAGGCACCGGGGAGCTGTTTTTT
J gene: TRBJ2-1; clone size: -; V gene: TRBV5-1; D gene: TRBD2; CDR3 length: 15; CDR3 protein: CASSLAGTSKNEQFF; CDR3 DNA: TGCGCCAGCAGCTTGGCCGGGACTAGTAAGAATGAGCAGTTCTTC